The 7 T cell receptor beta chains reported below all come from one sample, sequenced in a study of T cell responses to AZD1222 COVID-19 vaccine. Libraries were prepared by immunoSEQ multiplex PCR; TCRdb keeps only in-frame clonotypes and omits some of them. The sample contains some 95,000 clones, roughly 91% of which appear only once. Sequences were derived from peripheral blood, sampled on day 0 of AZD1222 vaccination. These TCRs come from an adult in good health.

V gene TRBV5-1 combines with J gene TRBJ1-3; 9 bases fit TRBD1. CDR1 and CDR2 from the germline V gene are SGHRS and YFSETQ. The CDR3 extends over 15 amino acids. With 4 bases clipped from V and 8 bases from J, the junction kept 10 bases outside the gene matches. The CDR3, as DNA: TGCGCCAGCAGCCCGACCGGGACAGGGTGGGACACCATATATTTT. Encoded protein: CASSPTGTGWDTIYF. Variable domain in full (rest from reference TRBV5-1 and TRBJ1-3): KAGVTQTPRYLIKTRGQQVTLSCSPISGHRSVSWYQQTPGQGLQFLFEYFSETQRNKGNFPGRFSGRQFSNSRSEMNVSTLELGDSALYLCASSPTGTGWDTIYFGEGSWLTVV.

The rearrangement links TRBV10-1 to TRBJ2-1; 12 bases are a match to TRBD2. Trimming cost V 8 bases and J 5 bases; bases outside gene matches: 4. The length of the CDR3 is 14 residues. The germline V gene has CDR1 WNHNN and CDR2 SYGVQD (reference sequence). CDR3 sequence reads: CASSRTSGDNEQFF. The CDR3 bases are TGCGCCAGCTCCAGGACTAGCGGGGACAATGAGCAGTTCTTC.

J is TRBJ1-5 and V is TRBV6-5; TRBD1 matches 9 bases. J gave up 7 bases and V 7 bases, and 5 bases lay outside the gene matches. The CDR3 is made up of 13 amino acids. Looked up from germline, CDR1 is MNHEY and CDR2 is SVGAGI. CDR3 loop: CASNRDRDQPQHF. For the CDR3, the DNA is TGTGCCAGCAACCGGGACAGGGACCAGCCCCAGCATTTT.

The chain uses TRBV7-2 and TRBJ2-1; 8 bases are shared with TRBD2. Trimming took 7 bases from V and 5 from J; bases not matched to a gene: 10. This CDR3 is 15 amino acids long. Germline V gives CDR1 SGHTA, CDR2 FQGNSA. CDR3 amino acids: CASTPGSGGHNEQFF. The CDR3 DNA sequence: TGTGCCAGCACCCCGGGAAGCGGGGGACACAATGAGCAGTTCTTC.

The chain carries TRBV3-1 (or the pseudogene TRBV3-2) and TRBJ1-4, with D possibly TRBD1 on 5 matching bases. V dropped 4 bases and J dropped 5 bases, with 11 bases sitting between them. The CDR3 sequence is 14 residues long. Germline assignment: CDR1 LGHDT and CDR2 YNNKEL (reference sequence). CDR3 sequence reads: CASSRRDGNEKLFF. CDR3 nucleotides: TGTGCCAGCAGCCGCCGGGACGGAAATGAAAAACTGTTTTTT.

This chain joins TRBV2 and TRBJ1-6; possible D gene TRBD1, 6 bases. Trimming shortened V by 1 base and J by 7 bases, and 11 bases separated the two germline ends. CDR1 SNHLY and CDR2 FYNNEI come from the germline V gene. There are 15 residues in the CDR3. The CDR3 is CASSEGKGTNSPLHF. In DNA form, the CDR3 reads TGTGCCAGCAGTGAAGGAAAGGGGACAAATTCACCCCTCCACTTT.

This clone was recorded a few times. The chain has TRBV11-1 and TRBJ2-7, with 8 bases lining up with TRBD2. There are 14 residues in the CDR3. Germline V gene lookup returns CDR1 SGHAT and CDR2 FQDESV (reference sequence). V lost 2 bases, J lost 3 bases, and 3 bases stayed unmatched. The CDR3 sequence: CASSLFGTSYEQYF. The CDR3 bases are TGTGCCAGCAGCTTATTCGGGACTAGCTACGAGCAGTACTTC.